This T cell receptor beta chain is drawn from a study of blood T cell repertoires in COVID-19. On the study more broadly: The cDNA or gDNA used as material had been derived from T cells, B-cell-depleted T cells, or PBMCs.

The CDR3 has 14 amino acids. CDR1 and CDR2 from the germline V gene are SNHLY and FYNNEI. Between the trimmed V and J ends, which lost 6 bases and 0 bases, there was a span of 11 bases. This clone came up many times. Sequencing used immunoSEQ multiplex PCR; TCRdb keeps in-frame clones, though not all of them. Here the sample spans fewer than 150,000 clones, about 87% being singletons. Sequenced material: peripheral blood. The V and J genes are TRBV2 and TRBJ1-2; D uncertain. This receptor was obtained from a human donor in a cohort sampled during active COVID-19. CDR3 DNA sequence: TGTGCCAGCAGGCAACAATTGACTAACTATGGCTACACCTTC. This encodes CASRQQLTNYGYTF.